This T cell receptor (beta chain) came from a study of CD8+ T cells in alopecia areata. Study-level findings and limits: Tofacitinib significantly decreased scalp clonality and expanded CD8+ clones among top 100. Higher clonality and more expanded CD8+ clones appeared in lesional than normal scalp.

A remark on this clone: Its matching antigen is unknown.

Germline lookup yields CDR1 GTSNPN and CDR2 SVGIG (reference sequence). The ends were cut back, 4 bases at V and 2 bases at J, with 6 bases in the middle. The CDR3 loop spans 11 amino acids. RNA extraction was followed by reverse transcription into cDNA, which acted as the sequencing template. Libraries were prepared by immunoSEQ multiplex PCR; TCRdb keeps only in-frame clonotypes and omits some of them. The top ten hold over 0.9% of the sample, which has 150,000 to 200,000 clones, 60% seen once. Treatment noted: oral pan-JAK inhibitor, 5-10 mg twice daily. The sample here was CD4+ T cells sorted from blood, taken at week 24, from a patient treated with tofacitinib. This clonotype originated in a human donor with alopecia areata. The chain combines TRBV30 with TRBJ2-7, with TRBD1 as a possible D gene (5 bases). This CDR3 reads CAWTGTYEQYF. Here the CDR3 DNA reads TGTGCCTGGACAGGGACCTACGAGCAGTACTTC.